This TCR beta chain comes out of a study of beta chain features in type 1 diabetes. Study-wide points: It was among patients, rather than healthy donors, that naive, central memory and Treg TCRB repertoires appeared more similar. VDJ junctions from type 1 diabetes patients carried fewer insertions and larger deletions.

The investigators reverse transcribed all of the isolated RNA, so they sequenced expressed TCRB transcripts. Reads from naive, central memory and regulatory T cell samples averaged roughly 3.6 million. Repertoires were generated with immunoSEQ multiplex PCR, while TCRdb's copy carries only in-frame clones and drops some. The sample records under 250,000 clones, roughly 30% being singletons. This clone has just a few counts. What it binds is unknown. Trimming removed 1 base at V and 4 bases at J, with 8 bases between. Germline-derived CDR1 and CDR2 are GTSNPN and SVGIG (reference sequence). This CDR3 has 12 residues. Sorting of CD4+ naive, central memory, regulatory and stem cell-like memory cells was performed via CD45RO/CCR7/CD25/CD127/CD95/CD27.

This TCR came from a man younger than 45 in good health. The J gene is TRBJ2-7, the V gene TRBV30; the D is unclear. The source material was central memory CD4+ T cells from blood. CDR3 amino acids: CAWSESWYEQYF. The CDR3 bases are TGTGCCTGGAGTGAGTCCTGGTACGAGCAGTACTTC.